This passage covers 15 T cell receptor beta chains from one sample sequenced in a study of blood T cell repertoires in COVID-19. Data came from immunoSEQ multiplex PCR; TCRdb stores just in-frame clones and leaves some out. The table has about 51,000 clones, about 91% seen once. What was sequenced was peripheral blood. The origin of the receptors is a man between 50 and 59 years old with acute or convalescent COVID-19.

The chain links TRBV6-4 to TRBJ2-7; D may be TRBD1 (6 bases). Trimming pared 10 bases from V and 6 bases from J, leaving 10 bases between. Germline V CDR1 and CDR2: MRHNA, SNTAGT. The CDR3 has 10 residues. CDR3 sequence (DNA): TGTGCCAATACAGGGCTCGAGCAGTACTTC. It codes for CANTGLEQYF.

V gene TRBV10-3 combines with J gene TRBJ2-7; 9 bases are a match to TRBD1. Germline trimming cut 5 bases from V and 5 bases from J; bases unmatched to any gene: 16. The CDR3 extends over 17 amino acids. CDR1 ENHRY and CDR2 SYGVKD come from the germline V gene. The chain's CDR3 is CAISRGDLHRGRDEQYF. CDR3 in DNA: TGTGCCATCAGTCGGGGGGACCTACACAGGGGGCGCGACGAGCAGTACTTC.

The chain has TRBV7-8 and TRBJ1-5, with D hard to call. V was trimmed by 0 bases and J by 4 bases, leaving 10 bases between them. Germline V lookup: CDR1 SGHVS, CDR2 FQNEAQ. This CDR3 is 15 amino acids long. CDR3 bases: TGTGCCAGCAGCTTAGCACGGACGGGGAATCAGCCCCAGCATTTT. The encoded protein is CASSLARTGNQPQHF. The full variable domain, its missing parts supplied by reference TRBV7-8 and TRBJ1-5, is GAGVSQSPRYKVAKRGQDVALRCDPISGHVSLFWYQQALGQGPEFLTYFQNEAQLDKSGLPSDRFFAERPEGSVSTLKIQRTQQEDSAVYLCASSLARTGNQPQHFGDGTRLSIL.

J is TRBJ1-5 and V is TRBV4-1; weak D call: TRBD1 (6 bases). With 5 bases removed from V and 5 bases from J, the gap between germline ends came to 16 bases. Germline V gene lookup returns CDR1 MGHRA and CDR2 YSYEKL. The CDR3 contains 15 residues. CDR3 in DNA: TGCGCCAGCAGCTTAACCAGGGGTACGGATCAGCCCCAGCATTTT. It codes for CASSLTRGTDQPQHF.

The V gene is TRBV7-9, the J gene TRBJ1-1, with D maybe TRBD1 (6 bases). CDR1 is SEHNR and CDR2 is FQNEAQ in the germline V gene (reference sequence). This CDR3 spans 13 amino acids. Trimming pared 4 bases from V and 1 base from J, leaving 7 bases between. CDR3 coding DNA: TGTGCCAGCAGCTGGGGGCGGAACACTGAAGCTTTCTTT. Amino acids: CASSWGRNTEAFF. Based on the CDR3 plus reference TRBV7-9 and TRBJ1-1, the full variable domain is DTGVSQNPRHKITKRGQNVTFRCDPISEHNRLYWYRQTLGQGPEFLTYFQNEAQLEKSRLLSDRFSAERPKGSFSTLEIQRTEQGDSAMYLCASSWGRNTEAFFGQGTRLTVV.

This clone has just a few counts. V is TRBV12-5 and J is TRBJ2-3; 9 bases are shared with TRBD2. J gave up 2 bases and V 3 bases, and 3 bases lay outside the gene matches. Germline assignment: CDR1 LGHNT and CDR2 FRNRAP. The CDR3 runs 15 residues. The CDR3 coding sequence is TGTGCTAGTGGTTTTTCTAGCGGGGACACAGATACGCAGTATTTT. Residues: CASGFSSGDTDTQYF.

This chain uses TRBV19 with TRBJ1-3; D not certain. The germline CDR1 and CDR2 sequences are LNHDA and SQIVND (reference sequence). Trimming took off 3 bases at V and 0 bases at J, with 9 bases between the two ends. The CDR3 extends over 15 amino acids. Here the CDR3 reads CASSIGRSSGNTIYF. DNA of the CDR3: TGTGCCAGTAGTATTGGTCGGAGCTCTGGAAACACCATATATTTT.

The chain employs TRBV4-1 and TRBJ1-1; 8 bases are shared with TRBD1. V shed 1 base and J 1 base; nucleotides not matched to a gene: 2. Germline loops: CDR1 MGHRA, CDR2 YSYEKL. This CDR3 spans 15 amino acids. DNA for the CDR3: TGCGCCAGCAGCCAAGGGACAGGGCCGAACACTGAAGCTTTCTTT. It yields the protein CASSQGTGPNTEAFF.

The V and J genes are TRBV11-2 and TRBJ2-5, with 12 bases lining up with TRBD1. Germline-derived CDR1 and CDR2 are SGHAT and FQNNGV. V dropped 5 bases and J dropped 5; count of bases not matched to a gene: 6. The length of the CDR3 is 15 residues. The CDR3 sequence: CASSLGTGGGETQYF. The CDR3 coding sequence is TGTGCCAGCAGCCTCGGGACAGGGGGCGGGGAGACCCAGTACTTC.

The V gene is TRBV6-5, the J gene TRBJ1-5; 7 bases are shared with TRBD1. The CDR3 length is 15 residues. V lost 6 bases to trimming and J lost 0 bases; unmatched junction nucleotides: 5. The germline V gene encodes CDR1 MNHEY and CDR2 SVGAGI. CDR3 in DNA: TGTGCCAGCAGAAGACAGGGTTCTAGCAATCAGCCCCAGCATTTT. Its translation: CASRRQGSSNQPQHF.

CDR3 nucleotides: TGTGCCAGCAGCTTGGGAGGCCCGAACACAGATACGCAGTATTTT. Encoded protein: CASSLGGPNTDTQYF. The genes are TRBV5-4 and TRBJ2-3; the D is unclear. The V and J ends lost 0 bases and 2 bases respectively, with 10 bases between them. Germline values: CDR1 SGHNT, CDR2 YYREEE (reference sequence). The CDR3 covers 15 residues.

This clone occurred once. This sequence joins TRBV6-5 and TRBJ1-1; D possibly corresponds to TRBD1 (5 bases). Germline CDR1 is MNHEY and CDR2 is SVGAGI. The length of the CDR3 is 16 residues. V shed 0 bases and J shed 1 base, with 12 bases lying between them. The CDR3 spells CASSYSHRRSNTEAFF. DNA of the CDR3: TGTGCCAGCAGTTACTCCCACAGGCGTTCGAACACTGAAGCTTTCTTT.

The CDR3 reads CASSFFPSGLGGNTIYF. The CDR3 DNA reads as TGTGCCAGCAGCTTTTTCCCCTCAGGGCTGGGCGGAAACACCATATATTTT. V usage is TRBV5-6 and J usage is TRBJ1-3; a possible D gene is TRBD1 (5 bases). Germline assignment: CDR1 SGHDT and CDR2 YYEEEE. CDR3 length equals 17 residues. Trimming removed 2 bases at V and 4 bases at J, with 19 bases between.

The chain is built from TRBV19 and TRBJ1-5; D is unresolved. Germline V lookup: CDR1 LNHDA, CDR2 SQIVND (reference sequence). The CDR3 is 14 residues long. V was trimmed by 4 bases and J by 7 bases, leaving 14 bases between them. DNA for the CDR3: TGTGCCAGTAGTAGCCAGGTTTTAGGACAGCCCCAGCATTTT. Translation gives CASSSQVLGQPQHF.

The chain employs TRBV5-1 and TRBJ2-1, with TRBD2 identical over 7 bases. The junction had 4 bases not matched to a gene; V was cut back by 4 bases and J by 0 bases. The CDR3 has 15 residues. In germline, CDR1 is SGHRS, CDR2 YFSETQ. Here the CDR3 DNA reads TGCGCCAGCAGCCGCGGGGGAAGCTCCTACAATGAGCAGTTCTTC. As protein: CASSRGGSSYNEQFF.